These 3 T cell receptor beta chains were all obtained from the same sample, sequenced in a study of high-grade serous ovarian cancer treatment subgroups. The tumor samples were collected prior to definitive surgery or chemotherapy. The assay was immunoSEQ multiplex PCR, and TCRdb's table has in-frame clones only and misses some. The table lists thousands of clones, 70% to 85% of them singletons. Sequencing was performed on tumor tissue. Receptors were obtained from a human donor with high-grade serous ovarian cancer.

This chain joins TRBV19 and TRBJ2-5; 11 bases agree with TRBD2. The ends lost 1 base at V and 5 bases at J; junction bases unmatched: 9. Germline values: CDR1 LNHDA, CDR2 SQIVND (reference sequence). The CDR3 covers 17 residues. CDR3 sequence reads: CASSIVAGLAGGETQYF. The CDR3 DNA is TGTGCCAGTAGTATAGTAGCCGGACTAGCGGGTGGCGAGACCCAGTACTTC. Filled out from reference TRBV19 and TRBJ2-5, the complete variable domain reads DGGITQSPKYLFRKEGQNVTLSCEQNLNHDAMYWYRQDPGQGLRLIYYSQIVNDFQKGDIAEGYSVSREKKESFPLTVTSAQKNPTAFYLCASSIVAGLAGGETQYFGPGTRLLVL.

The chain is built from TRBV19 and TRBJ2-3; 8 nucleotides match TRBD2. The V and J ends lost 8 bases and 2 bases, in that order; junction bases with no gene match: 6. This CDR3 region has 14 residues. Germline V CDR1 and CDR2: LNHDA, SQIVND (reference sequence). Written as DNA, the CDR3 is TGTGCCAGTCCGGCCGGGAGGGCCACAGATACGCAGTATTTT. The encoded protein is CASPAGRATDTQYF.

The CDR3 protein is CASSIAAGLTDTQYF. The DNA of the CDR3 is TGTGCCAGTAGTATAGCGGCAGGGTTAACAGATACGCAGTATTTT. The rearrangement uses TRBV19 and TRBJ2-3; possibly TRBD1 for D (5 bases). The CDR3 sequence is 15 residues long. CDR1 and CDR2 (germline): LNHDA, SQIVND (reference sequence). The V end lost 1 base, the J end lost 3 bases, and 11 bases lay between the germline ends.